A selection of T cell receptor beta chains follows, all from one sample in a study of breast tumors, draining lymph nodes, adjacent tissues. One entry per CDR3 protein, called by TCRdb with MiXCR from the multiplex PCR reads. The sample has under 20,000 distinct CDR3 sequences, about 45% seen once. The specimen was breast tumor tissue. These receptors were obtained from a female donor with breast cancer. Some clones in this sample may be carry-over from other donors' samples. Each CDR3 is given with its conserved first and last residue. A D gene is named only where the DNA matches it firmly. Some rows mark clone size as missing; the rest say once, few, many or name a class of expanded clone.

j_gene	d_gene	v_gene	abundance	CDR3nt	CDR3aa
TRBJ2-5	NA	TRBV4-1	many	TGCGCCAGCAGCCCGGACGAGGGGTATGAGACCCAGTACTTC	CASSPDEGYETQYF
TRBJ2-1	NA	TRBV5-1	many	TGCGCCAGCAGCTTACTTAGCGGTGCCTACAATGAGCAGTTCTTC	CASSLLSGAYNEQFF
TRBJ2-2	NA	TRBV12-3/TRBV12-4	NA	TGTGCCAGCAGTTTCGATACCGGGGAGCTGTTTTTT	CASSFDTGELFF
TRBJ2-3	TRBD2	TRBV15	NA	TGTGCCACCAGCAGAGTTTATTTAGGACTAGCGGACACAGATACGCAGTATTTT	CATSRVYLGLADTDTQYF
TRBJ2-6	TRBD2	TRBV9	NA	TGTGCCAGCAGCCCTAGCGGGAGCGTCTCTGGGGCCAACGTCCTGACTTTC	CASSPSGSVSGANVLTF
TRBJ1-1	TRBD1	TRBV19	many	TGTGCCAGTAGCATGACAGGGTACACTGAAGCTTTCTTT	CASSMTGYTEAFF
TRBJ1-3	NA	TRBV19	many	TGTGCCAGTAGTAAACAGCCCAGGGGTTCTCCTGGAAACACCTTATATTTT	CASSKQPRGSPGNTLYF
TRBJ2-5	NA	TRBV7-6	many	TGTGCCAGCAGCTTAGGTGGGGATGAGACCCAGTACTTC	CASSLGGDETQYF
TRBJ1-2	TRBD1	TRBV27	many	TGTGCCAGCAGCCCCCTCGGACAGGGTCACTATGGCTACACCTTC	CASSPLGQGHYGYTF
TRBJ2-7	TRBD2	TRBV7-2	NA	TGTGCCAGCAGCCGACTAGCGGGAGCCTACGAGCAGTACTTC	CASSRLAGAYEQYF
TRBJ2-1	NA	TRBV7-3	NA	TGTGCCAGCAGCCCCATAGGGGCCGGGTCCTACAATGAGCAGTTCTTC	CASSPIGAGSYNEQFF
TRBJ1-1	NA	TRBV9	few	TGTGCCAGCAGCGTAGGCGGGGGTACGTTCGGCACTGAAGCTTTCTTT	CASSVGGGTFGTEAFF
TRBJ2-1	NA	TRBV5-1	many	TGCGCCAGCAGCTTGGACTTAGTAAATGAGCAGTTCTTC	CASSLDLVNEQFF
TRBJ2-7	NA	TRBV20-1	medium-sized	TGCAGTGCCATCAGGGAGAGGGGTTACGAGCAGTACTTC	CSAIRERGYEQYF
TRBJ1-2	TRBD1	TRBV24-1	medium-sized	TGTGCCACCAGTGCCTTCGGGGCAGGGGGCAACTATGGCTACACCTTC	CATSAFGAGGNYGYTF
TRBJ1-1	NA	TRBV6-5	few	TGTGCCAGCAGTTACTCGCCAGATATGCATCAGGGGAACACTGAAGCTTTCTTT	CASSYSPDMHQGNTEAFF
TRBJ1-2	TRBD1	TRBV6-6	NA	TGTGCCAGCAGTCCCTCGGGACAGGACTATGGCTACACCTTC	CASSPSGQDYGYTF
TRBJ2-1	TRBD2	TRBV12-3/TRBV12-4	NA	TGTGCCAGCAGTTTTAGGGTAGCGGGAGGCAAGCAGTTCTTC	CASSFRVAGGKQFF
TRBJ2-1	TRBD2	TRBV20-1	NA	TGCAGTGCTAGAGTTTCTTTAGCGGGAGTAGCCAATGAGCAGTTCTTC	CSARVSLAGVANEQFF
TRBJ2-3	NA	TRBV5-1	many	TGCGCCAGCAGACGCGGACAGTACACAGATACGCAGTATTTT	CASRRGQYTDTQYF
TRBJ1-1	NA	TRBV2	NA	TGTGCCAGCAAACAGGGTGGCGGCACTGAAGCTTTCTTT	CASKQGGGTEAFF
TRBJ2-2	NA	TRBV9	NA	TGTGCCAGCAGCGTACCTGACGGGGGCTCGGACACCGAGAAGCCGTTTTTT	CASSVPDGGSDTEKPFF
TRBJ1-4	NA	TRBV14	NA	TGTGCCAGCAGCCGCGGACCGGCTCGAAATGAAAAACTGTTTTTT	CASSRGPARNEKLFF
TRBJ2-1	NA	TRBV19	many	TGTGCCAGTAATGACCTGAGCTCCTACAGTGAGCAGTTCTTC	CASNDLSSYSEQFF
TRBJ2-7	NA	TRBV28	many	TGTGCCAGCAGGCCGCCACAGGGATTACACGAGCAGTACTTC	CASRPPQGLHEQYF
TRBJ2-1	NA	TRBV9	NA	TGTGCCAGCAGCGTAACATACAGCCGGTACAATGAGCAGTTCTTC	CASSVTYSRYNEQFF
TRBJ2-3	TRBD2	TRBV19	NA	TGTGCCAGTAGATCCCTGAGGCCTAGCGGATCTAGCACAGATACGCAGTATTTT	CASRSLRPSGSSTDTQYF
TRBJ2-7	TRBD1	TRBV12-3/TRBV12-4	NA	TGTGCCAGCAGTTGGGGACAGGGTGTTTACGAGCAGTACTTC	CASSWGQGVYEQYF
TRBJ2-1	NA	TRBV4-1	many	TGCGCCAGCAGCCAACGGGATCCCTACAATGAGCAGTTCTTC	CASSQRDPYNEQFF
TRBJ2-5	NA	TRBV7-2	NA	TGTGCCAGCAGCTTAGGGGCAGTCAACGATCGGTGGACCCGGTACTTC	CASSLGAVNDRWTRYF
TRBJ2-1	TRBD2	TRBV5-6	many	TGTGCCAGCAGCTTGCGGAGCGGGAGGGCCGCGAGTGAGCAGTTCTTC	CASSLRSGRAASEQFF
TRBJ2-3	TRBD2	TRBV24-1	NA	TGTGTCACCAGTGTCACTAGCGGGAGTACAGATACGCAGTATTTT	CVTSVTSGSTDTQYF
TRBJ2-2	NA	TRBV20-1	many	TGCAGTGCTAGGCAAGGGGGATCGGGCACCGGGGAGCTGTTTTTT	CSARQGGSGTGELFF
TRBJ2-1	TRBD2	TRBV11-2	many	TGTGCCAGCAGCTTACTAGCGGGAGCGGACAATGAGCAGTTCTTC	CASSLLAGADNEQFF
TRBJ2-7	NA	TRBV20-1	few	TGCAGTGCTAGCTCGATAGTTCTGGGGGAGCAGTACTTC	CSASSIVLGEQYF
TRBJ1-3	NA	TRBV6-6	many	TGTGCCAGCAGCCAGGACACGGGAACGGGAGGAAACACCATATATTTT	CASSQDTGTGGNTIYF
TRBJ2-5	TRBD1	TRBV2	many	TGTGCCTCCCGGACAGGCCAAGAGACCCAGTACTTC	CASRTGQETQYF
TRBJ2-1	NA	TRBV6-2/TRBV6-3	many	TGTGCCAGCAGCCCGGCCAGGGGGAGGACCCCCTACAATGAGCAGTTCTTC	CASSPARGRTPYNEQFF
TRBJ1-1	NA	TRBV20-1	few	TGCAGTGCTGAAGACAGTATGAACACTGAAGCTTTCTTT	CSAEDSMNTEAFF
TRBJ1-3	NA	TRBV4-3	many	TGCGCCAGCAGCCCAAAAGGGTTCGGAAACACCATATATTTT	CASSPKGFGNTIYF
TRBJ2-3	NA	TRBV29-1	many	TGCAGCGTTGACTCTATAGATACGCAGTATTTT	CSVDSIDTQYF
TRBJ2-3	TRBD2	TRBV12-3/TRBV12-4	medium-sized	TGTGCCAGCAGTACGACTAGCGAAGGGGCCACAGATACGCAGTATTTT	CASSTTSEGATDTQYF
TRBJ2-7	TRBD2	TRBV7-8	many	TGTGCCAGCAGCCCGTTAGCGGGAGTATTAGACGAGCAGTACTTC	CASSPLAGVLDEQYF
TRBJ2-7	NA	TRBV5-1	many	TGCGCCAGCAGCTTCCGGGCAGCCGAGCCGTACGAGCAGTACTTC	CASSFRAAEPYEQYF
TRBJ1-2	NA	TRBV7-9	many	TGTGCCAGCAGCAGGACCAACTATGGCTACACCTTC	CASSRTNYGYTF
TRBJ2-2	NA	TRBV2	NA	TGTGCCAGCAGTGAAAAGGGGTCCGGGGAGCTGTTTTTT	CASSEKGSGELFF
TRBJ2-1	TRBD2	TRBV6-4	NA	TGTGCCAGCAGTGTAGAGGGACTAGCCGGCAATGAGCAGTTCTTC	CASSVEGLAGNEQFF
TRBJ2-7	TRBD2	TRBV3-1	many	TGTGCCAGCAGCCAAGACTCGTCGGGACTATCATACGAGCAGTACTTC	CASSQDSSGLSYEQYF
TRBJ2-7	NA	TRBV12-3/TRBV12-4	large	TGTGCCAGCAGTTTATCGGGAGCTCCTAACGAGCAGTACTTC	CASSLSGAPNEQYF
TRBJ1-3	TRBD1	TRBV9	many	TGTGCCAGCAGCGTAGAGACAGGGACGGGAAACACCATATATTTT	CASSVETGTGNTIYF
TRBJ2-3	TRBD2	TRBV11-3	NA	TGTGCCAGCAGCCTTACGACTAGCGGGGGCTCTCTTTCCACAGATACGCAGTATTTT	CASSLTTSGGSLSTDTQYF